This TCR beta chain is drawn from a study of cytomegalovirus exposure and HLA in healthy donors. Study-wide findings and caveats: According to the study, 160 or so TCR beta chains were cytomegalovirus-associated. First-cohort TCR clusters were later found to tend to co-occur in the approximately 120 validation repertoires.

TCRdb's copy holds only in-frame clones and misses some; the assay was immunoSEQ multiplex PCR. The top ten clones hold roughly 1.2% of a sample with hundreds of thousands of clones, about 86% of them seen once. To note about this clone: Its antigen is currently unknown.

Trimming stripped 3 bases from V and 0 bases from J, with 12 bases between. The CDR3 contains 17 residues. In germline, CDR1 is SNHLY, CDR2 FYNNEI. The sample taken for sequencing was PBMCs. This clonotype was sampled from a woman aged 25 to 39 in good health and CMV-seropositive. The rearrangement links TRBV2 to TRBJ2-6; TRBD1 might be the D (6 bases). The CDR3 protein is CASSEDRSPSGANVLTF. DNA for the CDR3: TGTGCCAGCAGTGAGGACAGATCTCCCTCTGGGGCCAACGTCCTGACTTTC.